This entry lists 9 T cell receptor beta chains sequenced from one sample in a study of blood T cells in healthy people across ages. Together with a sample-barcoded 5' primer, a J-beta primer mix was included in a second PCR lasting about 7 to 11 cycles. TCRdb reanalysed the 5' RACE reads using MiXCR and keeps one entry per CDR3 protein. The sample has over a million distinct CDR3 sequences; about 45% are singletons. The material sequenced was blood. The receptors stem from a woman aged 18-35 years in good health.

The chain combines TRBV14 with TRBJ2-1, with D maybe TRBD1 (6 bases). CDR1 and CDR2 (germline): SGHDN, FVKESK. This CDR3 has 12 residues. The ends were cut back, 2 bases at V and 8 bases at J, with 7 bases in the middle. Written as DNA, the CDR3 is TGTGCCAGCAGCCAAACAGGGTATGAGCAGTTCTTC. Protein: CASSQTGYEQFF.

CDR3 loop: CASSEVEDGSDTEAFF. CDR3 sequence (DNA): TGTGCCAGCAGTGAGGTTGAAGACGGCTCGGACACTGAAGCTTTCTTT. The chain uses TRBV2 and TRBJ1-1, with D unresolved. CDR3 length equals 16 residues. Germline CDR1 reads SNHLY; CDR2 reads FYNNEI. Trimming took 3 bases from V and 3 from J, leaving 17 bases between them. Supplemented by reference TRBV2 and TRBJ1-1, the full variable domain reads EPEVTQTPSHQVTQMGQEVILRCVPISNHLYFYWYRQILGQKVEFLVSFYNNEISEKSEIFDDQFSVERPDGSNFTLKIRSTKLEDSAMYFCASSEVEDGSDTEAFFGQGTRLTVV.

This clonotype was detected many times. The chain recombines TRBV20-1 with TRBJ2-3; D is possibly TRBD1 or TRBD2 (5 bases each). Germline-derived CDR1 and CDR2 are DFQATT and SNEGSKA (reference sequence). Trimming pared 6 bases from V and 2 bases from J, leaving 12 bases between. The CDR3 sequence is 13 residues long. This CDR3 reads CSARGPNTDTQYF. The DNA for the CDR3 is TGCAGTGCCCGGGGACCAAACACAGATACGCAGTATTTT.

The V gene is TRBV6-5, the J gene TRBJ2-7, with TRBD2 identical over 7 bases. In germline, CDR1 is MNHEY, CDR2 SVGAGI. The CDR3 runs 14 residues. J gave up 7 bases and V 4 bases, and 10 bases lay outside the gene matches. The DNA of the CDR3 is TGTGCCAGCAGTTGGCGGGAGCCCTACAATGAGCAGTACTTC. Translated: CASSWREPYNEQYF.

This clonotype was counted only a few times. The V call is TRBV27, the J call TRBJ2-7, with TRBD2 identical over 15 bases. V shed 2 bases and J 1 base; nucleotides not matched to a gene: 9. The CDR3 length is 19 residues. Germline CDR1 is MNHEY and CDR2 is SMNVEV (reference sequence). CDR3 in amino acids: CASSLGAGLAGGRSYEQYF. Written as DNA, the CDR3 is TGTGCCAGCAGTTTAGGGGCGGGACTAGCGGGAGGCCGTTCCTACGAGCAGTACTTC.

The chain uses TRBV6-2 or TRBV6-3 and TRBJ2-3; D not certain. The CDR3 totals 14 residues. V lost 6 bases to trimming and J lost 5 bases, with 15 bases between them. The germline CDR1 and CDR2 sequences are MNHEY and SVGEGT. The CDR3 spells CASSPVLRGDTQYF. Written as DNA, the CDR3 is TGTGCCAGCAGCCCGGTACTCCGCGGAGATACGCAGTATTTT.

The chain recombines TRBV29-1 with TRBJ1-1; D unresolved. The CDR3 has 12 residues. Trimming stripped 3 bases from V and 4 bases from J, with 9 bases between. Germline assignment: CDR1 SQVTM and CDR2 ANQGSEA. DNA of the CDR3: TGCAGCGTTGAGATTATAGGCACTGAAGCTTTCTTT. Protein product: CSVEIIGTEAFF.

This clonotype was recorded a few times. The rearrangement joins TRBV7-8 to TRBJ2-1; 9 positions match TRBD1. Germline CDR1 reads SGHVS; CDR2 reads FQNEAQ. The CDR3 spans 16 residues. J was trimmed by 6 bases and V by 5 bases; bases with no gene match: 11. The DNA for the CDR3 is TGTGCCAGCAGCGGTACGGGACAGGGATACTCCAATGAGCAGTTCTTC. It encodes CASSGTGQGYSNEQFF.

The chain is built from TRBV24-1 and TRBJ2-3; D is unresolved. This CDR3 spans 14 amino acids. The germline V gene encodes CDR1 KGHDR and CDR2 SFDVKD. V lost 1 base to trimming and J lost 9 bases, with 13 bases between them. CDR3 bases: TGTGCCACCAGTGATTTTGAGATAGGAAACACGCAGTATTTT. It codes for CATSDFEIGNTQYF.